Listed below are T cell receptor beta chains from one sample, sequenced in a study of T-cell reconstitution after alpha-beta-depleted transplantation in children. TCRdb fed the PCR reads into MiXCR, producing one record per CDR3 protein. The top ten clones hold roughly 5.1% of a sample with around 410,000 distinct CDR3 sequences, approximately 11% of them seen once. Sequences were derived from PBMCs from the stem cell graft donor, sampled from the stem cell graft. The receptor set was obtained from a human donor who donated a stem cell graft to a child with acute myeloid leukemia. Each CDR3 is given with its conserved first and last residue. A D gene is named only where the DNA matches it firmly. Only part of the rows carry a size: once, few, many, or a class if the clone is expanded.

-	TRBV27	-	TRBJ1-2	CASSLSVETVRNYGYTF	TGTGCCAGCAGTTTATCGGTAGAGACGGTCAGAAACTATGGCTACACCTTC
-	TRBV10-2	-	TRBJ2-7	CASTLSGRSYEQYF	TGCGCCAGCACCCTTAGCGGCCGCTCCTACGAGCAGTACTTC
-	TRBV3-1	-	TRBJ2-1	CATSQDRHGSSYNEQFF	TGTGCCACCAGCCAAGATCGTCATGGGAGCTCCTACAATGAGCAGTTCTTC
-	TRBV6-5	-	TRBJ1-4	CASSYSPYNEKLFF	TGTGCCAGCAGTTACTCCCCCTATAATGAAAAACTGTTTTTT
-	TRBV4-1	-	TRBJ1-3	CASSQVMGGSGNTIYF	TGCGCCAGCAGCCAGGTGATGGGGGGCTCTGGAAACACCATATATTTT
many	TRBV10-2	-	TRBJ2-7	CASKREAYEQYF	TGCGCCAGCAAGAGGGAGGCCTACGAGCAGTACTTC
few	TRBV29-1	TRBD2	TRBJ2-3	CSVQGTTSGIRYTQYF	TGCAGCGTCCAGGGGACGACTAGCGGGATCAGGTATACGCAGTATTTT
-	TRBV25-1	-	TRBJ1-6	CASSESGRSYNSPLHF	TGTGCCAGCAGTGAATCTGGCAGGTCCTATAATTCACCCCTCCACTTT
few	TRBV5-6	-	TRBJ1-1	CATGSSRTEAFF	TGTGCCACCGGATCGAGTAGGACTGAAGCTTTCTTT
many	TRBV20-1	-	TRBJ2-2	CSAVPGQNTGELFF	TGCAGTGCTGTACCGGGACAGAACACCGGGGAGCTGTTTTTT